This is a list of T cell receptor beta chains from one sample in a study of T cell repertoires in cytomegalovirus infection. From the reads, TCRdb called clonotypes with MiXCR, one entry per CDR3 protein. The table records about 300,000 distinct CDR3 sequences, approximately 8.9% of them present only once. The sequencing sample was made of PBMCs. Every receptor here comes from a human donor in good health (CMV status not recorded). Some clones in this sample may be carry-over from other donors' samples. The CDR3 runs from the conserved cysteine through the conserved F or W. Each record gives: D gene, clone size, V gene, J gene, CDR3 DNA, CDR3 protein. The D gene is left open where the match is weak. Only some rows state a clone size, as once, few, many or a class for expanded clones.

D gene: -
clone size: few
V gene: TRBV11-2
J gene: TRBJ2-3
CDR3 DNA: TGTGCCAGCAGCTCTAGCCTAAATACGCAGTATTTT
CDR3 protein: CASSSSLNTQYF

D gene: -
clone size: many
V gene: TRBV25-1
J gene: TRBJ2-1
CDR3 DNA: TGTGCCAGCAGTGTAAGAAGGGGGTACAATGAGCAGTTCTTC
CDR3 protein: CASSVRRGYNEQFF

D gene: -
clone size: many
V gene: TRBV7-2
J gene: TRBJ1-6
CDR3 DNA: TGTGCCAGCAGCTTAGGAGGGCCAGGGTTTTACTCACCCCTCCACTTT
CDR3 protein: CASSLGGPGFYSPLHF

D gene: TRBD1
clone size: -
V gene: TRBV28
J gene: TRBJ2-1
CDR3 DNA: TGTGCCAGCAGACCCCCGGACAGGGGGCGGAATGAGCAGTTCTTC
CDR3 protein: CASRPPDRGRNEQFF

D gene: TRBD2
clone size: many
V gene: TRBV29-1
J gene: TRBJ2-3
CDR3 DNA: TGCAGCGTTCGGGGGAGGGGCACAGATACGCAGTATTTT
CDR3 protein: CSVRGRGTDTQYF

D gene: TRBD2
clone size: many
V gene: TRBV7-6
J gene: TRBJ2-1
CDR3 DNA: TGTGCCAGCAGCTTAGTGACTAGCGGGGGCCTTTACAATGAGCAGTTCTTC
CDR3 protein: CASSLVTSGGLYNEQFF

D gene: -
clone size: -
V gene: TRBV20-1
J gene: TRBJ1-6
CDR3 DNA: TGCAGTGCTATAATGGCCAGCTCCTATAATTCACCCCTCCACTTT
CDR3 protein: CSAIMASSYNSPLHF

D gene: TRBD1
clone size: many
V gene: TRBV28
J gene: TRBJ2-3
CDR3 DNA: TGTGCCAGCAGTTTGGCGGGACAGGGGCTAGATACGCAGTATTTT
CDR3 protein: CASSLAGQGLDTQYF

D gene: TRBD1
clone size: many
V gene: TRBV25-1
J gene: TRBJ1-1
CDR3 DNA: TGTGCCAGCAGGGACAGGGACGTGCATACTGAAGCTTTCTTT
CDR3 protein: CASRDRDVHTEAFF

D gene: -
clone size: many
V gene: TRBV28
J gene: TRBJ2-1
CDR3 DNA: TGTGCCAGCAGTTCTTCCGGGACAATTGACAATGAGCAGTTCTTC
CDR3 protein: CASSSSGTIDNEQFF

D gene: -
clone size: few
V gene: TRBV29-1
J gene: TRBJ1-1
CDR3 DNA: TGCAGCGTCCAGGACACTTTGAACACTGAAGCTTTCTTT
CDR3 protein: CSVQDTLNTEAFF

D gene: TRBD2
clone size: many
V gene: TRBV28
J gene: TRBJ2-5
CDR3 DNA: TGTGCCAGCAGTAAAGCGGGGGGAAACCAAGAGACCCAGTACTTC
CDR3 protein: CASSKAGGNQETQYF

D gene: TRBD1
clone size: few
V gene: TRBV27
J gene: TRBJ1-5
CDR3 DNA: TGTGCCAGCAGTTTTGCCGGACAGGGAGTCAATCAGCCCCAGCATTTT
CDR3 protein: CASSFAGQGVNQPQHF

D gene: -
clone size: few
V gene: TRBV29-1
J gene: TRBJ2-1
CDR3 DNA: TGCAGCGTTGAAGATCTAGGATACAATGAGCAGTTCTTC
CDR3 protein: CSVEDLGYNEQFF

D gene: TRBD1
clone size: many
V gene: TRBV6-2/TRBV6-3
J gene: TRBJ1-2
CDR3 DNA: TGTGCCAGCAGTCCGTCGCCGGGACAGCTCTATGGCTACACCTTC
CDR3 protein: CASSPSPGQLYGYTF

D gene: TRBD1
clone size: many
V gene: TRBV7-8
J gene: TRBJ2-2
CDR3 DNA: TGTGCCAGCAGCTTCAGACAGGGGAAAAAGAACACCGGGGAGCTGTTTTTT
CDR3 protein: CASSFRQGKKNTGELFF

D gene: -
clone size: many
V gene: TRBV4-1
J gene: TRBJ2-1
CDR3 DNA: TGCGCCAGCAGCCCGTCAGGACAGAGCTCCTACAATGAGCAGTTCTTC
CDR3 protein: CASSPSGQSSYNEQFF

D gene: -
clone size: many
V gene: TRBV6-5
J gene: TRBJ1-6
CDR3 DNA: TGTGCCAGCAGTTCAGGGGTTGGTAATTCACCCCTCCACTTT
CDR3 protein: CASSSGVGNSPLHF

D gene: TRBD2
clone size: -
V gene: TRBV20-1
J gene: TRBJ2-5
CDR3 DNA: TGCAGTGCTAGACACCGCGGCGGGGGGCCAGCGACCCAGTACTTC
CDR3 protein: CSARHRGGGPATQYF

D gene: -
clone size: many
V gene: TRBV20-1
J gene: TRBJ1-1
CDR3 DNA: TGCAGTGCTAGAGATTCGACGGTACCTAACACTGAAGCTTTCTTT
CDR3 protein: CSARDSTVPNTEAFF

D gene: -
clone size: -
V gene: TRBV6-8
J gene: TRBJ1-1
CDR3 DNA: TGTGCCAGCAGCCCGAGTAGGTACACTGAAGCTTTCTTT
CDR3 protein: CASSPSRYTEAFF

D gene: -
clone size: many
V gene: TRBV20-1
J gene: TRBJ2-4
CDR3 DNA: TGCAGTGCTAAGAGTGGTGTTCGTCGTGGGAACATTCAGTACTTC
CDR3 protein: CSAKSGVRRGNIQYF

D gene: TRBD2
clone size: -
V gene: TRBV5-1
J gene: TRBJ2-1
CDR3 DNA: TGCGCCAGCAGCTTGGTAGGGGCGGGGGGAAATGAGCAGTTCTTC
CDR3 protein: CASSLVGAGGNEQFF

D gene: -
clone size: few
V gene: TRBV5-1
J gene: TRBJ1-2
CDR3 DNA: TGCGCCAGCAGCTTGGCCGAGGAGAACTATGGCTACACCTTC
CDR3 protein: CASSLAEENYGYTF

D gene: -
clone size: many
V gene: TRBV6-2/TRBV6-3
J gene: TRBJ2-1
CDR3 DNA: TGTGCCAGCAGTTACCCCCAGGCGTATGAGCAGTTCTTC
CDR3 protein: CASSYPQAYEQFF

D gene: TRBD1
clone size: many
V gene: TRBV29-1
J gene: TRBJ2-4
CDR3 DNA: TGCAGCGTCCCAGGACAGGGAGGCATTCAGTACTTC
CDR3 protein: CSVPGQGGIQYF

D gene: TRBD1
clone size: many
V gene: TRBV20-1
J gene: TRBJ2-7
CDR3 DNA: TGCAGTGCTAGATTTCCGACAGGGCCCTACGAGCAGTACTTC
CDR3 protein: CSARFPTGPYEQYF

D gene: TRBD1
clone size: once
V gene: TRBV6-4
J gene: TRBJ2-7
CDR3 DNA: TGTGCCAGCAGGGGGACAGTGGCTTTGGAGCAGTACTTC
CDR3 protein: CASRGTVALEQYF

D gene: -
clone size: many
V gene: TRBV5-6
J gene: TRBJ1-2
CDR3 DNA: TGTGCCAGCGCACCAGGGAATCGAGGCTACACCTTC
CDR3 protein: CASAPGNRGYTF

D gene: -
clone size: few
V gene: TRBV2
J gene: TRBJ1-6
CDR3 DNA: TGTGCCAGCCTCTCCCTGGGTTCACCCCTCCACTTT
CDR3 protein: CASLSLGSPLHF

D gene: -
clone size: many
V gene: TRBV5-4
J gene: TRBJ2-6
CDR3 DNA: TGTGCCAGCAGCTCGGTCTTTATGGCCGGGGCCAACGTCCTGACTTTC
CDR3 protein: CASSSVFMAGANVLTF

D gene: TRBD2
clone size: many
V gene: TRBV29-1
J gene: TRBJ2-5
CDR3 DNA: TGCAGCGTGCTGACTAGCGGGGAGACCCAGTACTTC
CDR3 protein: CSVLTSGETQYF

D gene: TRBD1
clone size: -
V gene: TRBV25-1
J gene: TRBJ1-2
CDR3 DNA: TGTGCCAGCAGTGAAACAGGGGGCGCCGGGGGCTACACCTTC
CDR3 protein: CASSETGGAGGYTF

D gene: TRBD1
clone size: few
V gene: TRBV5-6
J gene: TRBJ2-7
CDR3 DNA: TGTGCCAGCAGCGGGACAGGACCCTACGAGCAGTACTTC
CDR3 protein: CASSGTGPYEQYF

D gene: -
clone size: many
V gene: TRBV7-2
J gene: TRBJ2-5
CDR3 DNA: TGTGCCAGCAGCTTAGGCTATGACATGCGTGGGACCCAGTACTTC
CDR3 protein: CASSLGYDMRGTQYF

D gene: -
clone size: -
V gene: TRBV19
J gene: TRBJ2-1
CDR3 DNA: TGTGCCACCCGGGGACTCCACTCTCCAGAAAGGGGCAATGAGCAGTTCTTC
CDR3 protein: CATRGLHSPERGNEQFF

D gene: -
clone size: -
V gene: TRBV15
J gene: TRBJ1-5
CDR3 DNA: TGTGCCACCAGCAGAGGGACAAATAGCAATCAGCCCCAGCATTTT
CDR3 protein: CATSRGTNSNQPQHF

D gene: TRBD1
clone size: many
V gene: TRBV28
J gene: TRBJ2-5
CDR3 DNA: TGTGCCAGCAGTTTTACACGGGGACTCGGGACAGGTTGGAAAGAGACCCAGTACTTC
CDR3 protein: CASSFTRGLGTGWKETQYF

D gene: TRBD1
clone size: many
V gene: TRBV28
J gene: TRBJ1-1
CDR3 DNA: TGTGCCAGCAGCATCGCGGACAGGGCTGGAGCTTTCTTT
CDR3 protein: CASSIADRAGAFF

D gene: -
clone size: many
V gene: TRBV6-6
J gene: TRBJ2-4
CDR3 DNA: TGTGCCAGCAGTTACTCGGCACTAGCCAAAAACATTCAGTACTTC
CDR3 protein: CASSYSALAKNIQYF

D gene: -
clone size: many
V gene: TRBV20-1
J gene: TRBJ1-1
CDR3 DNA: TGCAGGAGGAGGGGACAAATCGAGGTGGCTGAAGCTTTCTTT
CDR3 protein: CRRRGQIEVAEAFF

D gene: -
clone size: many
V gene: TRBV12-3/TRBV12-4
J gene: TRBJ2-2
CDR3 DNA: TGTGCCAGCAAAATAAACCGGGGATCCGGGGAGCTGTTTTTT
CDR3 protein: CASKINRGSGELFF

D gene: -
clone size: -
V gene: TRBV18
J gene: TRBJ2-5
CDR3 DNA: TGTGCCAGCTCACCCGGGCGCCAGGGCCAAGAGACCCAGTACTTC
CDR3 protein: CASSPGRQGQETQYF

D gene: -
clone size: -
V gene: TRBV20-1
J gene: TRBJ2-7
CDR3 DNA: TGCAGTGCTAGAGTTGGGGGCGGGGGCCCCACTGAGCAGTACTTC
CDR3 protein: CSARVGGGGPTEQYF

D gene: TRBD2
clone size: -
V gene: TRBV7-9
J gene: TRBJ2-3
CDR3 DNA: TGTGCCAGCAGCCCAGAGGGACTAGCGGGGGACACAGATACGCAGTATTTT
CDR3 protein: CASSPEGLAGDTDTQYF

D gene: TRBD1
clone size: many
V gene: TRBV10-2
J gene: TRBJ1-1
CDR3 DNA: TGCGCCAGCAACACACAGGGGGCGAGCACTGAAGCTTTCTTT
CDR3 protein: CASNTQGASTEAFF

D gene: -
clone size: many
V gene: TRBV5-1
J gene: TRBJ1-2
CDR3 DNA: TGCGCCAGCAGCACCGAAGGGCAATATGGCTACACCTTC
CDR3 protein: CASSTEGQYGYTF

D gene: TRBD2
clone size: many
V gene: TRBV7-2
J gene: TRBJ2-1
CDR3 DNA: TGTGCCAGCAGCTTAGGGGGCGGGGGGGCGCATGAGCAGTTCTTC
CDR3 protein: CASSLGGGGAHEQFF

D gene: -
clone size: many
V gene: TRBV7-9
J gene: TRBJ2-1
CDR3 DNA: TGTGCCAGCAGCTTACCGGCGGTCTACCCTCAGTACAATGAGCAGTTCTTC
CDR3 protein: CASSLPAVYPQYNEQFF

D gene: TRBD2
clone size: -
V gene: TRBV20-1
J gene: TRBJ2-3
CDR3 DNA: TGCAGTGCTTCTAGCGGGGGGGCCTCTGGGCAGTATTTT
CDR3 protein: CSASSGGASGQYF